This T cell receptor (beta chain) comes out of a study of radiotherapy plus CTLA-4 blockade in lung cancer listed by TCRdb under 2018. At the level of the whole study: Objective responses occurred in more than 15% of enrolled patients, and roughly 30% achieved disease control. The paper's findings and limits, for the study overall: After treatment with radiotherapy and ipilimumab, TCR clones that originated in tumors expanded in peripheral blood. Early dynamic changes in blood T cell clones, together with increased serum interferon-beta after radiation, were reported as the strongest predictors of response.

The study evaluated CTLA-4 blockade (ipilimumab) given together with focal radiation therapy in patients who had chemo-refractory metastatic non-small-cell lung cancer. The CDR3 covers 11 residues, taking in both the cysteine and the valine. Only the CDR3 DNA stays, 33 bases, in frame from base 1. Relative to germline, V is missing 8 bases and J is missing 3 bases, with 1 base of the junction outside any gene match. Taken from the germline V gene, the CDR1 and CDR2 loops are MNHEY and SVGAGI. To prepare the library, the immunoSEQ multiplex PCR assay was applied. TCRdb obtained this table from immuneACCESS and retained in-frame rearrangements with V and J assigned. These tables miss some clones; where compared with another copy, unresolved V genes account for less than half of the shortfall, and the remainder is unexplained. The sample table lists 45,000 or so clones, approximately 76% of them with a count of one. Clones ranked in the top ten supply 11% of the sample.

This clone has a handful of counts. Its antigen is not yet known. Per-base quality was not reported, and no clone a single base away is much larger than it. This receptor chain uses TRBV6-5 and TRBJ2-7, with TRBD1 identical over 7 junction bases. This TCR was recovered from a human donor with non-small cell lung cancer who had stable disease on radiotherapy plus ipilimumab. The specimen comprised peripheral blood, sampled from a patient treated with radiotherapy plus ipilimumab. The CDR3 amino acid sequence is: CASGDSYEQYV. The DNA reads TGTGCCAGCGGGGACAGCTACGAGCAGTACGTC.